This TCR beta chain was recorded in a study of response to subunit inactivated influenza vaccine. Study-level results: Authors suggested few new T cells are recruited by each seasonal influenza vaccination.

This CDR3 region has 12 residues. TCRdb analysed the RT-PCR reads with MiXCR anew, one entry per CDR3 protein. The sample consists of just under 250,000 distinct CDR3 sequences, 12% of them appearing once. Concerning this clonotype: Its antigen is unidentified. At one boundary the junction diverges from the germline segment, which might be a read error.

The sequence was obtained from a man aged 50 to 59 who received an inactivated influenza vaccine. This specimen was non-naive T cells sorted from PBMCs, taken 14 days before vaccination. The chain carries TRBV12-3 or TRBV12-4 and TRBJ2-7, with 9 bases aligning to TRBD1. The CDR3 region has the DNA TGTGCCAGCAGTCGAACAGGGGGCGAGAAGTACTTC. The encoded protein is CASSRTGGEKYF.